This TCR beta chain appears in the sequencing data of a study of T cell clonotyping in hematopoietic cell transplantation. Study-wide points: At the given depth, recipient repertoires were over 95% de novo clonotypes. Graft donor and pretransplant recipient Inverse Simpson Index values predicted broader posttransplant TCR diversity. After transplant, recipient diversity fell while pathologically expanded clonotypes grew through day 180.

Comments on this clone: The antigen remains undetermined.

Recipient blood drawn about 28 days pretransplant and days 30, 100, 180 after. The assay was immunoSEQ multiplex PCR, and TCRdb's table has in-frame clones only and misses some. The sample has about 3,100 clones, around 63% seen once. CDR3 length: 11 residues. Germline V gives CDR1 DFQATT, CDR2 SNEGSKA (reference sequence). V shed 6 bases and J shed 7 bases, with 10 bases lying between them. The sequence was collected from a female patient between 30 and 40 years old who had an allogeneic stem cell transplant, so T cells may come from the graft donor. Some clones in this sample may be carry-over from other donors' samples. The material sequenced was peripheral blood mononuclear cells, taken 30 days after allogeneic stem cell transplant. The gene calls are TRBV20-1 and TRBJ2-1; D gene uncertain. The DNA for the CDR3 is TGCAGTGCCCCAGACCTTAATGAGCAGTTCTTC. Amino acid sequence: CSAPDLNEQFF.